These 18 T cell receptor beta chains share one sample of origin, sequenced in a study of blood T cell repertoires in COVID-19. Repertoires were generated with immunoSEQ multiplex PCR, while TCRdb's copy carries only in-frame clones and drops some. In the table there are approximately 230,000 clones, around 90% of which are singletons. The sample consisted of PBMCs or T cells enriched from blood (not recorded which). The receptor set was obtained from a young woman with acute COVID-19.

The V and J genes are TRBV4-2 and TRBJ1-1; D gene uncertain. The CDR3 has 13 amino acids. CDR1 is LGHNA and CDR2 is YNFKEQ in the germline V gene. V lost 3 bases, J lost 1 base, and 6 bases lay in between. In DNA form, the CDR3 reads TGTGCCAGCAGCCAGGGAGGGAACACTGAAGCTTTCTTT. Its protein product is CASSQGGNTEAFF.

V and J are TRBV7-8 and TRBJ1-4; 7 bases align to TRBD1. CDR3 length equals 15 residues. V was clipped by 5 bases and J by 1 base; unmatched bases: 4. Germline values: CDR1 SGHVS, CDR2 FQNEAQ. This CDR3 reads CASSPWTGTNEKLFF. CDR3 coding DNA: TGTGCCAGCAGCCCTTGGACAGGAACTAATGAAAAACTGTTTTTT. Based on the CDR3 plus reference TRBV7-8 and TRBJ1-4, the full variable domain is GAGVSQSPRYKVAKRGQDVALRCDPISGHVSLFWYQQALGQGPEFLTYFQNEAQLDKSGLPSDRFFAERPEGSVSTLKIQRTQQEDSAVYLCASSPWTGTNEKLFFGSGTQLSVL.

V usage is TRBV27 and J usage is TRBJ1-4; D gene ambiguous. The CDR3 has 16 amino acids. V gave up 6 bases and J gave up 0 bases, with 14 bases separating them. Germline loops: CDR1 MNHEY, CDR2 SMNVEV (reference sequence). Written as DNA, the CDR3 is TGTGCCAGCAGAACCGGTGGTGTTGCAACTAATGAAAAACTGTTTTTT. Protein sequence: CASRTGGVATNEKLFF.

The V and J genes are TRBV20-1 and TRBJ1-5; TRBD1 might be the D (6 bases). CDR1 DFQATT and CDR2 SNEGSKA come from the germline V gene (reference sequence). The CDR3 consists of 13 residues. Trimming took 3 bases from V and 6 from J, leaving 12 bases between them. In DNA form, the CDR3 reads TGCAGTGCTAGTGGGGGCGACGGTCAGCCCCAGCATTTT. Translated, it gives CSASGGDGQPQHF.

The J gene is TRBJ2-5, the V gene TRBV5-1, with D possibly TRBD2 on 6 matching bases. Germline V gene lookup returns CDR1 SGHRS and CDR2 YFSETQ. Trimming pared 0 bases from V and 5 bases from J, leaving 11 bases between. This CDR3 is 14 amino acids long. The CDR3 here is CASSLAGGDETQYF. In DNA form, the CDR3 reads TGCGCCAGCAGCTTGGCCGGAGGGGATGAGACCCAGTACTTC.

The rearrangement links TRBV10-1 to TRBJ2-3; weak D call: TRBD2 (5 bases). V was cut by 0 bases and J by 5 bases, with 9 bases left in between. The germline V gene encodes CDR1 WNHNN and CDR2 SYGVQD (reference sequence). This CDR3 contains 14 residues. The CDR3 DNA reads TGCGCCAGCAGTGAGTCGACTATGAAAGATACGCAGTATTTT. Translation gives CASSESTMKDTQYF.

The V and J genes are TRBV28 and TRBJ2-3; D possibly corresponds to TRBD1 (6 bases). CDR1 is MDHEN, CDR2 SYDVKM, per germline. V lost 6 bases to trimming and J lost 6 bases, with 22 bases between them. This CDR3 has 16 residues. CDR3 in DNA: TGTGCCAGCAGCCGCATTTCACACAGGGTAACTGATACGCAGTATTTT. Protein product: CASSRISHRVTDTQYF.

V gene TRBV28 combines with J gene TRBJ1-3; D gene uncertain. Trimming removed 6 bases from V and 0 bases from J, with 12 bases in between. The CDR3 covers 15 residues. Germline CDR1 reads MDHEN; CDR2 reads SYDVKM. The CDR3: CASRTQPISGNTIYF. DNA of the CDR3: TGTGCCAGCAGGACACAACCTATCTCTGGAAACACCATATATTTT.

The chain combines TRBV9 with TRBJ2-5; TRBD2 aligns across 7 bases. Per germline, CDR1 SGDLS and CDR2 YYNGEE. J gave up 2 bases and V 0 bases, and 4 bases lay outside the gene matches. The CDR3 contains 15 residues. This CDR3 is CASSVAPSGQETQYF. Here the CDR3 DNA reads TGTGCCAGCAGCGTAGCTCCTAGCGGACAAGAGACCCAGTACTTC.

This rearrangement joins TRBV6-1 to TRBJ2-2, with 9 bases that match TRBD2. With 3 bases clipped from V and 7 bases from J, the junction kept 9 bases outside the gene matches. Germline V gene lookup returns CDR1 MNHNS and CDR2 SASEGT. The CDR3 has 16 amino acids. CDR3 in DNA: TGTGCCAGCAGTGACCGGGGGCTAGCGGGACACGGGGAGCTGTTTTTT. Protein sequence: CASSDRGLAGHGELFF.

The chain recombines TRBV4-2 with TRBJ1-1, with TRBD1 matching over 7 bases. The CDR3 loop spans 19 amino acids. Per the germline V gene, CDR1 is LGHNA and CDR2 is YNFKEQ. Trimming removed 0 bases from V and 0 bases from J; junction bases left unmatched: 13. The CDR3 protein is CASSQDGRGTVRMNTEAFF. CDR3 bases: TGTGCCAGCAGCCAAGATGGACGAGGGACAGTCCGAATGAACACTGAAGCTTTCTTT.

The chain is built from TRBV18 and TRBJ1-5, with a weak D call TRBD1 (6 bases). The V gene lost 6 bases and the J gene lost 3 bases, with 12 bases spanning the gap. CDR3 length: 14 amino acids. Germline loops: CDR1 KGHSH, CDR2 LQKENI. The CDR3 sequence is CASSPDRNNQPQHF. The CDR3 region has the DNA TGTGCCAGCTCTCCCGACAGGAACAATCAGCCCCAGCATTTT. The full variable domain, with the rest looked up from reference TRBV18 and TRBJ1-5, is NAGVMQNPRHLVRRRGQEARLRCSPMKGHSHVYWYRQLPEEGLKFMVYLQKENIIDESGMPKERFSAEFPKEGPSILRIQQVVRGDSAAYFCASSPDRNNQPQHFGDGTRLSIL.

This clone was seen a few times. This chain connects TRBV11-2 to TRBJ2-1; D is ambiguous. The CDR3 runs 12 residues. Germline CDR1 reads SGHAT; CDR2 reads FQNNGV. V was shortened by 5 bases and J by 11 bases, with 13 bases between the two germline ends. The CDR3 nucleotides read TGTGCCAGCAGCCCCGGTGGTGGTCAGCAGTTCTTC. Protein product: CASSPGGGQQFF.

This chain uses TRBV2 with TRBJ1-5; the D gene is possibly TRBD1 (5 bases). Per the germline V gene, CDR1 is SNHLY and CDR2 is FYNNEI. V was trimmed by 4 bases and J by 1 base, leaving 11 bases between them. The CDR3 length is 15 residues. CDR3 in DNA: TGTGCCAGCAGTGGGGGCAGATTAAGCAATCAGCCCCAGCATTTT. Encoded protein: CASSGGRLSNQPQHF.

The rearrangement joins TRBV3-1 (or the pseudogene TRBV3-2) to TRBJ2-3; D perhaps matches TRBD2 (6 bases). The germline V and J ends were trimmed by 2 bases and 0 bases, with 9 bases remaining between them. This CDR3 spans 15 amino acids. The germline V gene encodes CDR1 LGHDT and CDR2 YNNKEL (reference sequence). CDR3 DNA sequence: TGTGCCAGCAGCCAACTGCTAGCGAGCACAGATACGCAGTATTTT. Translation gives CASSQLLASTDTQYF.

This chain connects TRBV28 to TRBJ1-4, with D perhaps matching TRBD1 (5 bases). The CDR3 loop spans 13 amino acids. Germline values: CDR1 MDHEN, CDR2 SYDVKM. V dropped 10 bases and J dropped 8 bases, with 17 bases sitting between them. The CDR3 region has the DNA TGTGCCACTGGACAACACATAAAGGAAAAACTGTTTTTT. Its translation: CATGQHIKEKLFF. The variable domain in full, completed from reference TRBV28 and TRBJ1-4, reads DVKVTQSSRYLVKRTGEKVFLECVQDMDHENMFWYRQDPGLGLRLIYFSYDVKMKEKGDIPEGYSVSREKKERFSLILESASTNQTSMYLCATGQHIKEKLFFGSGTQLSVL.

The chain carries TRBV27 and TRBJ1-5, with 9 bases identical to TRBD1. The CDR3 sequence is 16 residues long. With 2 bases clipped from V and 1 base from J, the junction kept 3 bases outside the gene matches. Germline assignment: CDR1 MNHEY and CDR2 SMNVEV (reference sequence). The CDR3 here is CASSLKGTGSNQPQHF. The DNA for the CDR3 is TGTGCCAGCAGTTTAAAGGGGACAGGGAGCAATCAGCCCCAGCATTTT.

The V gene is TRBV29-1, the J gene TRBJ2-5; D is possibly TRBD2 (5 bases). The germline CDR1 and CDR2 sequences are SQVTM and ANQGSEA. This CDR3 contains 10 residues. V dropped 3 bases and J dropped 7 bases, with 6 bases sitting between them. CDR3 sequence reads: CSVDAGTQYF. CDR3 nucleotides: TGCAGCGTTGACGCGGGGACCCAGTACTTC. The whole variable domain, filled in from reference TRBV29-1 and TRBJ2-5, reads SAVISQKPSRDICQRGTSLTIQCQVDSQVTMMFWYRQQPGQSLTLIATANQGSEATYESGFVIDKFPISRPNLTFSTLTVSNMSPEDSSIYLCSVDAGTQYFGPGTRLLVL.